This T cell receptor beta chain was observed in a study of cytomegalovirus exposure and HLA in healthy donors. Study observations and caveats: Researchers reported in a later analysis that a missense DCLRE1C variant was tied to TCR beta V- and J-gene trimming. Among TCR beta chains, those listed as cytomegalovirus-associated numbered approximately 150. In vitro work confirmed that three CMV-associated chains recognize CMV antigens.

Per the germline V gene, CDR1 is LNHDA and CDR2 is SQIVND (reference sequence). V was trimmed by 8 bases and J by 1 base, leaving 17 bases between them. This CDR3 spans 16 amino acids. The primer mix had 60 Vbeta and 13 Jbeta primers. Profiling relied on immunoSEQ multiplex PCR, and the TCRdb table lists in-frame clones only, not all of them. The table has over 120,000 clones, roughly four fifths seen once. This clone has a handful of counts. The antigen remains undetermined. The rearrangement uses TRBV19 and TRBJ2-2, with a tentative D call TRBD2 (8 bases). The TCR was taken from a woman aged 55-69 years in good health and CMV-seropositive. Sequenced: PBMCs. DNA for the CDR3: TGTGCCAGTCGGTCCGGGAGGGGGCAGAACACCGGGGAGCTGTTTTTT. Translating it yields CASRSGRGQNTGELFF.